This T cell receptor (beta chain) came from a study of breast tumors, draining lymph nodes, adjacent tissues. Whole-study findings and limits: Luminal-like breast cancer showed significantly higher tumor–nontumor repertoire similarity than basal-like. Most tumor T cells seemingly derive from lymph node, then expand in tumor. Tumor TCR diversity was below lymph nodes but above nontumor tissue.

MiXCR, applied by TCRdb to the multiplex PCR reads, yields one record per CDR3 protein. In the table there are more than 30,000 distinct CDR3 sequences, roughly 69% of which are singletons. As for this clonotype: The antigen is not known.

This clonotype was sampled from a female donor with breast cancer. Some clones in this sample may be carry-over from other donors' samples. The sample comprised breast tumor tissue.

The CDR3 bases are TGTGCCAGCACCAGCGGCAGCTCCTACGAGCAGTACTTC. Its protein is CASTSGSSYEQYF. This sequence joins TRBV2 and TRBJ2-7, with a tentative D call TRBD2 (5 bases). The ends were cut back, 7 bases at V and 0 bases at J, with 10 bases in the middle. The CDR3 consists of 13 residues. Germline V gene sequence: CDR1 SNHLY, CDR2 FYNNEI.